Reported below is one T cell receptor beta chain. Its antigen is still unknown. The naive CD8 subset, CD45RO-negative cells positively selected for CCR7, excluded terminally differentiated effector memory CD45RA+ cells. The source of the sample is a study of shared clonotypes between healthy human individuals. Study-wide results and limits: Sharing across four donors was highest in naive CD4 (roughly 5%) and lowest in memory CD8 (roughly 0.4%).

Here immunoSEQ multiplex PCR was the method, and the copy in TCRdb shows in-frame clones only, minus some. Here the sample spans about 1.9 million clones, 85% to 95% being singletons. There are 15 residues in the CDR3. With V trimmed by 4 bases and J by 5 bases, 7 bases remained unmatched. CDR1 is SEHNR, CDR2 FQNEAQ, per germline (reference sequence). This clonotype originated in a man in his late teens or twenties in good health. Some clones in this sample may be carry-over from other donors' samples. This sequence joins TRBV7-9 and TRBJ1-1; TRBD1 aligns across 10 bases. The sample consisted of naive CD8+ T cells from PBMCs. The CDR3 here is CASSSTTGGWTEAFF. The DNA for the CDR3 is TGTGCCAGCAGCTCGACGACAGGGGGCTGGACTGAAGCTTTCTTT.